Listed here are 25 T cell receptor beta chains from one sample, sequenced in a study of shared clonotypes between healthy human individuals. Generated by immunoSEQ multiplex PCR, the TCRdb table keeps only in-frame clones and is missing some. The sample lists some 2,500,000 clones, 80% to 95% occurring once. The sample taken for sequencing was naive CD4+ T cells from PBMCs. Sample subset: CD45RA+ positively selected. These receptors were collected from a man younger than 35 in good health. Some clones in this sample may be carry-over from other donors' samples.

The chain links TRBV4-1 to TRBJ1-5; possible D gene TRBD1, 5 bases. The CDR3 contains 14 residues. Germline V gives CDR1 MGHRA, CDR2 YSYEKL. Trimming took 4 bases from V and 4 from J, leaving 11 bases between them. The CDR3 here is CASSLPGGNQPQHF. The CDR3 DNA is TGCGCCAGCAGCCTCCCGGGGGGTAATCAGCCCCAGCATTTT.

This clone was counted only a few times. V and J are TRBV5-4 and TRBJ1-3; weak D call: TRBD1 (6 bases). CDR3 length equals 15 residues. The V gene lost 4 bases and the J gene lost 2 bases, with 13 bases spanning the gap. CDR1 and CDR2 (germline): SGHNT, YYREEE (reference sequence). CDR3 protein: CASSDRGGAGNTIYF. CDR3 bases: TGTGCCAGCAGCGACCGAGGGGGAGCTGGAAACACCATATATTTT.

About this clone: This sample includes further DNA sequences coding for the same CDR3. The J gene is TRBJ1-1, the V gene TRBV18; TRBD1 agrees at 9 bases. The CDR3 has 15 residues. The J segment lost 0 bases and the V segment lost 3 bases, leaving 2 bases of the junction unmatched. From germline, CDR1 is KGHSH and CDR2 LQKENI. CDR3 DNA sequence: TGTGCCAGCTCACCCGGGACAGGGTTGAACACTGAAGCTTTCTTT. Translated: CASSPGTGLNTEAFF.

The V gene is TRBV28, the J gene TRBJ2-1, with 7 bases aligning to TRBD2. The CDR3 loop spans 15 amino acids. Germline CDR1 reads MDHEN; CDR2 reads SYDVKM. The trim removed 5 bases at V and 0 bases at J, leaving 4 bases unmatched. The CDR3 DNA follows: TGTGCCAGCAGTCTCACTAGCGACTCCTACAATGAGCAGTTCTTC. The encoded protein is CASSLTSDSYNEQFF.

The chain recombines TRBV14 with TRBJ2-2, with 7 nucleotides matching TRBD2. Trimming removed 0 bases from V and 5 bases from J; junction bases left unmatched: 3. Germline V gives CDR1 SGHDN, CDR2 FVKESK. This CDR3 region has 15 residues. CDR3 DNA sequence: TGTGCCAGCAGCCAAGATTGGCGGGAGACCGGGGAGCTGTTTTTT. Amino acid sequence: CASSQDWRETGELFF.

The genes are TRBV5-1 and TRBJ1-4, with 7 bases aligning to TRBD1. The CDR3 runs 16 residues. V lost 4 bases and J lost 0; bases outside the gene matches: 6. The germline CDR1 and CDR2 sequences are SGHRS and YFSETQ. The CDR3 here is CASSRGTAATNEKLFF. CDR3 nucleotides: TGCGCCAGCAGCCGAGGGACAGCTGCAACTAATGAAAAACTGTTTTTT.

This clone was recorded only once. This chain links TRBV7-9 with TRBJ2-2; tentative D call: TRBD2 (6 bases). Deletions cut 5 bases from V and 10 bases from J, with 14 bases between. Per germline, CDR1 SEHNR and CDR2 FQNEAQ (reference sequence). This CDR3 is 13 amino acids long. CDR3 bases: TGTGCCAGCAGCCGAGGCCCGGGGGAGGAGCTGTTTTTT. Amino acids: CASSRGPGEELFF.

V usage is TRBV28 and J usage is TRBJ1-2; weak D call: TRBD1 (5 bases). Germline V gene lookup returns CDR1 MDHEN and CDR2 SYDVKM. The CDR3 is 14 amino acids. V lost 8 bases to trimming and J lost 4 bases, with 17 bases between them. For the CDR3, the DNA is TGTGCCAGCTTAACAGGAGCCTCATTCTATGGCTACACCTTC. Its translation: CASLTGASFYGYTF.

The V call is TRBV2, the J call TRBJ2-3, with D perhaps assigned TRBD1 or TRBD2 (5 bases each). The germline V gene encodes CDR1 SNHLY and CDR2 FYNNEI. Trimming removed 2 bases at V and 4 bases at J, with 13 bases between. CDR3 size: 15 residues. CDR3 sequence (DNA): TGTGCCAGCAGTGAAAGGTTCAGGGACGCAGATACGCAGTATTTT. It encodes CASSERFRDADTQYF.

This chain links TRBV30 with TRBJ1-5; D not certain. Germline CDR1 is GTSNPN and CDR2 is SVGIG (reference sequence). V gave up 0 bases and J gave up 9 bases, with 18 bases separating them. There are 15 residues in the CDR3. The CDR3 DNA reads TGTGCCTGGAGTGTACGAGTCGTCGACCCGGGGCCCCAGCATTTT. It translates to CAWSVRVVDPGPQHF.

V is TRBV20-1 and J is TRBJ2-7; unclear D gene. The CDR3 spans 10 residues. V shed 6 bases and J shed 7 bases, with 10 bases lying between them. Germline V CDR1 and CDR2: DFQATT, SNEGSKA (reference sequence). CDR3 residues: CSAWSGEQYF. CDR3 nucleotide sequence: TGCAGTGCCTGGAGTGGGGAGCAGTACTTC.

This clone occurred a few times. The same CDR3 arises from other DNA sequences in this sample as well. This chain links TRBV5-1 with TRBJ1-1; 8 bases line up with TRBD1. Germline assignment: CDR1 SGHRS and CDR2 YFSETQ. Losses at the gene ends were 4 bases for V and 3 bases for J; bases not matched to a gene: 2. The CDR3 runs 13 residues. CDR3 coding DNA: TGCGCCAGCAGCCAGACAGGGGACACTGAAGCTTTCTTT. It translates to CASSQTGDTEAFF.

This rearrangement joins TRBV21-1 to TRBJ1-2; the D call TRBD1 from the table was never checked on the DNA. TRBV21-1 is classified as a pseudogene. CDR3 length equals 12 residues. CDR3 protein: CASSTWAYGYTF. CDR3 bases: TGTGCCAGCAGCACGTGGGCCTATGGCTACACCTTC.

The chain couples TRBV7-3 to TRBJ2-6, with TRBD2 matching over 7 bases. Losses at the gene ends were 0 bases for V and 2 bases for J; bases not matched to a gene: 10. This CDR3 spans 19 amino acids. CDR1 is SGHTA and CDR2 is FQGTGA in the germline V gene. CDR3 amino acids: CASSLTGGELRTGANVLTF. The CDR3 DNA reads as TGTGCCAGCAGCTTAACTGGGGGGGAACTCAGGACTGGGGCCAACGTCCTGACTTTC.

This rearrangement joins TRBV5-1 to TRBJ2-7; the D gene is possibly TRBD2 (5 bases). CDR3 length: 14 residues. The germline V gene has CDR1 SGHRS and CDR2 YFSETQ. Trimming took 4 bases from V and 7 from J, leaving 18 bases between them. CDR3 DNA: TGCGCCAGCAGCCCGGACCGGAACTCGGGAGAGCAGTACTTC. This gives the protein CASSPDRNSGEQYF.

The genes are TRBV7-2 and TRBJ2-7; D is possibly TRBD1 (6 bases). This CDR3 spans 15 amino acids. With 5 bases removed from V and 4 bases from J, the gap between germline ends came to 18 bases. CDR1 and CDR2 from the germline V gene are SGHTA and FQGNSA. CDR3 bases: TGTGCCAGCAGCGTTACCCCAGGGGCCGGGTACGAGCAGTACTTC. It encodes CASSVTPGAGYEQYF.

The genes are TRBV5-4 and TRBJ1-1; D uncertain. Looked up from germline, CDR1 is SGHNT and CDR2 is YYREEE (reference sequence). The CDR3 is made up of 16 amino acids. V dropped 2 bases and J dropped 0 bases, with 14 bases sitting between them. The CDR3, as DNA: TGTGCCAGCAGCTTAGGTGCAGGCTCAATGAACACTGAAGCTTTCTTT. The encoded protein is CASSLGAGSMNTEAFF. The full variable domain, its missing parts supplied by reference TRBV5-4 and TRBJ1-1, is ETGVTQSPTHLIKTRGQQVTLRCSSQSGHNTVSWYQQALGQGPQFIFQYYREEENGRGNFPPRFSGLQFPNYSSELNVNALELDDSALYLCASSLGAGSMNTEAFFGQGTRLTVV.

The chain carries TRBV7-8 and TRBJ2-1, with D tentatively TRBD1 (5 bases). CDR1 is SGHVS, CDR2 FQNEAQ, per germline. The CDR3 contains 15 residues. Trimming cost V 5 bases and J 4 bases, with 15 bases left between them. The DNA for the CDR3 is TGTGCCAGCAGCCGAAGGAGTAGGACATACAATGAGCAGTTCTTC. Translating it yields CASSRRSRTYNEQFF.

The chain joins TRBV7-9 to TRBJ2-2, with D perhaps matching TRBD1 (5 bases). V was clipped by 1 base and J by 0 bases, with 9 bases between them. Germline values: CDR1 SEHNR, CDR2 FQNEAQ (reference sequence). The CDR3 extends over 16 amino acids. Written as DNA, the CDR3 is TGTGCCAGCAGCTTAGTACAGGCTCCGAACACCGGGGAGCTGTTTTTT. Translation: CASSLVQAPNTGELFF.

This clone appeared a single time. The chain couples TRBV7-9 to TRBJ1-1, with D perhaps matching TRBD1 (5 bases). CDR3 length equals 14 residues. The germline V gene has CDR1 SEHNR and CDR2 FQNEAQ (reference sequence). V shed 5 bases and J shed 5 bases, with 15 bases lying between them. CDR3 residues: CASSPGALGTEAFF. The CDR3 DNA reads as TGTGCCAGCAGCCCCGGGGCTCTGGGGACTGAAGCTTTCTTT.

V gene TRBV11-2 combines with J gene TRBJ1-6; 8 bases align to TRBD1. The length of the CDR3 is 15 residues. V was pared by 5 bases and J by 7 bases, with 7 bases of the junction left unmatched. Germline-derived CDR1 and CDR2 are SGHAT and FQNNGV. This chain's CDR3 is CASSARDRNNSPLHF. For the CDR3, the DNA is TGTGCCAGCAGCGCCCGGGACAGGAACAATTCACCCCTCCACTTT. Combining the CDR3 with reference TRBV11-2 and TRBJ1-6 gives the whole variable domain EAGVAQSPRYKIIEKRQSVAFWCNPISGHATLYWYQQILGQGPKLLIQFQNNGVVDDSQLPKDRFSAERLKGVDSTLKIQPAKLEDSAVYLCASSARDRNNSPLHFGNGTRLTVT.

V is TRBV6-9 and J is TRBJ1-4, with D possibly matching TRBD1 (6 bases). The germline V and J ends were trimmed by 5 bases and 0 bases, with 13 bases remaining between them. The CDR3 loop spans 16 amino acids. The germline V gene encodes CDR1 MNHGY and CDR2 SVAAGI. The CDR3 protein is CASSPDRTATNEKLFF. CDR3 bases: TGTGCCAGCAGTCCCGACAGGACCGCAACTAATGAAAAACTGTTTTTT.

With respect to this clone: This sample also contains other DNA sequences that code for the same CDR3. The genes are TRBV19 and TRBJ1-3; D unclear. The CDR3 sequence is 15 residues long. V dropped 5 bases and J dropped 0 bases, with 11 bases sitting between them. CDR1 and CDR2 from the germline V gene are LNHDA and SQIVND (reference sequence). DNA of the CDR3: TGTGCCAGTAGTCGGGGAGGAAGCTCTGGAAACACCATATATTTT. Translation: CASSRGGSSGNTIYF.

The chain couples TRBV6-1 to TRBJ2-1; the match to TRBD2 covers 13 bases. With V trimmed by 6 bases and J by 9 bases, 5 bases remained unmatched. Germline lookup yields CDR1 MNHNS and CDR2 SASEGT. CDR3 length: 14 amino acids. The CDR3 DNA reads as TGTGCCAGCAGACTAGCGGGAGGGCCGAGTGAGCAGTTCTTC. Translated, it gives CASRLAGGPSEQFF.

Note on this clone: This sample includes further DNA sequences coding for the same CDR3. The chain combines TRBV6-5 with TRBJ2-7; D is perhaps TRBD1 (6 bases). The V end lost 4 bases, the J end lost 2 bases, and 12 bases lay between the germline ends. Germline V gene data show CDR1 as MNHEY and CDR2 as SVGAGI. The CDR3 contains 14 residues. CDR3 in DNA: TGTGCCAGCAGTTCCCCGGGACATACCTACGAGCAGTACTTC. It is translated as CASSSPGHTYEQYF.